These 22 T cell receptor beta chains came from one sample sequenced in a study of metastatic and nonmetastatic thyroid tumors. Each patient went into thyroid surgery without having received any treatment. MiXCR re-clonotyped the PCR reads for TCRdb. The data contain 13,000 or so clones, around a third of them seen just once; the ten biggest clones take up about a sixth. Sequenced sample: tumor tissue. These receptors were taken from a male donor with papillary thyroid cancer or a benign thyroid nodule (not recorded which). Some clones in this sample may be carry-over from other donors' samples.

This clone has at least ten counts. The chain uses TRBV28 and TRBJ1-1; 9 nucleotides align to TRBD1. The trim removed 6 bases at V and 3 bases at J, leaving 5 bases unmatched. This CDR3 is built from 14 residues. Germline-derived CDR1 and CDR2 are MDHEN and SYDVKM. CDR3 protein: CASRSGTGYTEAFF. In nucleotides, the CDR3 is TGTGCCAGCAGATCCGGGACAGGGTACACTGAAGCTTTCTTT.

This clone is judged medium-sized. The chain links TRBV7-2 to TRBJ2-7, with 10 bases identical to TRBD1. Germline values: CDR1 SGHTA, CDR2 FQGNSA. The CDR3 loop spans 15 amino acids. Trimming took 4 bases from V and 5 from J; bases not matched to a gene: 8. The CDR3, as DNA: TGTGCCAGCAGCTCCTCTAGGACAGGGGGAAACGAGCAGTACGTC. Its translation is CASSSSRTGGNEQYV.

This clone was picked up a small number of times. A much larger clone is a single base away; this may be a read error. The chain combines TRBV7-6 with TRBJ2-3; D is perhaps TRBD2 (6 bases). CDR1 is SGHVS and CDR2 is FNYEAQ in the germline V gene. The CDR3 spans 14 residues. The V end lost 2 bases, the J end lost 10 bases, and 16 bases lay between the germline ends. The CDR3 is CASSLSQDYSAQYF. The CDR3, as DNA: TGTGCCAGCAGCTTATCGCAGGACTACTCGGCGCAGTATTTT.

The chain uses TRBV7-2 and TRBJ2-7; TRBD2 is a possible D gene (6 bases). The V end lost 5 bases, the J end lost 2 bases, and 13 bases lay between the germline ends. Germline CDR1 SGHTA, CDR2 FQGNSA. The length of the CDR3 is 14 residues. The CDR3 DNA sequence: TGTGCCAGCAGCCAATTAGCGGCAACCTACGAGCAGTACTTC. Translated: CASSQLAATYEQYF. Full variable domain (outside the CDR3, taken from reference TRBV7-2 and TRBJ2-7): GAGVSQSPSNKVTEKGKDVELRCDPISGHTALYWYRQSLGQGLEFLIYFQGNSAPDKSGLPSDRFSAERTGGSVSTLTIQRTQQEDSAVYLCASSQLAATYEQYFGPGTRLTVT.

The gene calls are TRBV19 and TRBJ2-7; D not resolved. V was pared by 4 bases and J by 3 bases, with 7 bases between. The CDR3 has 12 residues. In germline, CDR1 is LNHDA, CDR2 SQIVND (reference sequence). The CDR3 DNA sequence: TGTGCCAGTAGTACTGACCGCTACGAGCAGTACTTC. This translates into CASSTDRYEQYF. Full variable domain (remainder filled in from reference TRBV19 and TRBJ2-7): DGGITQSPKYLFRKEGQNVTLSCEQNLNHDAMYWYRQDPGQGLRLIYYSQIVNDFQKGDIAEGYSVSREKKESFPLTVTSAQKNPTAFYLCASSTDRYEQYFGPGTRLTVT.

This clone was counted a few times. The chain combines TRBV6-1 with TRBJ2-1, with 9 bases matching TRBD2. The CDR3 has 14 residues. The trim removed 6 bases at V and 4 bases at J, leaving 4 bases unmatched. CDR1 and CDR2 (germline): MNHNS, SASEGT. The CDR3 region has the DNA TGTGCCAGCAGCTCCAGCGGGGGGTACAATGAGCAGTTCTTC. Translating it yields CASSSSGGYNEQFF.

This clone is categorized as medium-sized. The chain combines TRBV20-1 with TRBJ2-3; 9 bases agree with TRBD2. The CDR3 runs 13 residues. J gave up 5 bases and V 5 bases, and 5 bases lay outside the gene matches. Germline V gene data show CDR1 as DFQATT and CDR2 as SNEGSKA (reference sequence). The CDR3, as DNA: TGCAGTGCTCTGGGACTAGCAATAGATACGCAGTATTTT. Translated, it gives CSALGLAIDTQYF.

By share of the sample, this clone is medium-sized. The gene calls are TRBV11-2 and TRBJ1-1; D is uncertain. CDR3 length: 13 amino acids. Germline-derived CDR1 and CDR2 are SGHAT and FQNNGV. Trimming took off 3 bases at V and 0 bases at J, with 5 bases between the two ends. CDR3 in amino acids: CASSFSLNTEAFF. The CDR3 DNA reads as TGTGCCAGCAGCTTTTCACTGAACACTGAAGCTTTCTTT.

V usage is TRBV7-9 and J usage is TRBJ1-1; D not resolved. The length of the CDR3 is 12 residues. V was trimmed by 5 bases and J by 11 bases, leaving 15 bases between them. Germline CDR1 and CDR2: SEHNR and FQNEAQ (reference sequence). The CDR3 is CASSVSTTGAFF. CDR3 nucleotides: TGTGCCAGCAGCGTATCCACAACCGGGGCTTTCTTT.

This clone was counted a few times. The chain carries TRBV12-3 or TRBV12-4 and TRBJ2-7; D is unresolved. This CDR3 comprises 12 residues. V shed 3 bases and J shed 3 bases, with 6 bases lying between them. The CDR3, as DNA: TGTGCCAGCAGTTTTGCATACTACGAGCAGTACTTC. As protein: CASSFAYYEQYF.

This clone rates as hyperexpanded. J is TRBJ2-3 and V is TRBV5-1; no reliable D call. CDR1 is SGHRS, CDR2 YFSETQ, per germline. Trimming pared 0 bases from V and 4 bases from J, leaving 6 bases between. The CDR3 is 13 amino acids. CDR3 region: CASSLDDADTQYF. The CDR3 nucleotides read TGCGCCAGCAGCTTGGACGACGCAGATACGCAGTATTTT. Using reference TRBV5-1 and TRBJ2-3 for the parts outside the CDR3, the full variable domain is KAGVTQTPRYLIKTRGQQVTLSCSPISGHRSVSWYQQTPGQGLQFLFEYFSETQRNKGNFPGRFSGRQFSNSRSEMNVSTLELGDSALYLCASSLDDADTQYFGPGTRLTVL.

This clone was seen more than once but under ten times. The J gene is TRBJ2-1, the V gene TRBV28; 8 positions agree with TRBD1. This CDR3 has 13 amino acids. CDR1 is MDHEN, CDR2 SYDVKM, per germline. After removal of 7 bases from V and 3 bases from J, the junction contained 2 bases not matched to a gene. The CDR3 region is CASTGGNYNEQFF. For the CDR3, the DNA is TGTGCCAGCACAGGGGGCAACTACAATGAGCAGTTCTTC.

The gene calls are TRBV7-9 and TRBJ2-7, with 12 bases fitting TRBD2. Trimming removed 6 bases from V and 2 bases from J; junction bases left unmatched: 5. Per the germline V gene, CDR1 is SEHNR and CDR2 is FQNEAQ (reference sequence). This CDR3 contains 15 residues. CDR3 protein: CASSALAGGTYEQYF. Written as DNA, the CDR3 is TGTGCCAGCAGTGCCCTAGCGGGGGGGACCTACGAGCAGTACTTC.

This rearrangement joins TRBV2 to TRBJ2-7; TRBD2 matches 8 bases. The CDR3 consists of 14 residues. The ends lost 4 bases at V and 2 bases at J; junction bases unmatched: 4. CDR1 is SNHLY, CDR2 FYNNEI, per germline. This chain's CDR3 is CASSAGGAAYEQYF. In DNA, the CDR3 is TGTGCCAGCAGTGCGGGGGGGGCTGCCTACGAGCAGTACTTC.

This clone qualifies as medium-sized. V is TRBV11-2 and J is TRBJ2-6; possible D gene TRBD1, 6 bases. This CDR3 spans 17 amino acids. V was trimmed by 0 bases and J by 0 bases, leaving 9 bases between them. CDR1 is SGHAT and CDR2 is FQNNGV in the germline V gene. DNA for the CDR3: TGTGCCAGCAGCTTAGAGGGGACACACTCTGGGGCCAACGTCCTGACTTTC. Protein sequence: CASSLEGTHSGANVLTF.

The chain recombines TRBV28 with TRBJ1-2; possibly TRBD1 for D (6 bases). V was cut by 7 bases and J by 2 bases, with 8 bases left in between. CDR3 length: 12 residues. Germline V gene data show CDR1 as MDHEN and CDR2 as SYDVKM. The CDR3 nucleotides are TGTGCCAGCAATAGGGGGAACTATGGCTACACCTTC. It translates to CASNRGNYGYTF.

This clone occurred a few times. The rearrangement uses TRBV25-1 and TRBJ2-7; TRBD2 matches 7 bases. Germline V gives CDR1 MGHDK, CDR2 SYGVNS. V dropped 5 bases and J dropped 4; count of bases not matched to a gene: 8. This CDR3 region has 14 residues. The CDR3 DNA reads TGTGCCAGCAGTCTGGCGGGAGAGGGGTACGAGCAGTACTTC. Its translation is CASSLAGEGYEQYF.

This chain uses TRBV20-1 with TRBJ1-6; weak D call: TRBD1 (6 bases). Germline CDR1 DFQATT, CDR2 SNEGSKA (reference sequence). There are 13 residues in the CDR3. Deletions cut 3 bases from V and 5 bases from J, with 8 bases between. CDR3 sequence (DNA): TGCAGTGCTAGTCGGACAGATAATTCACCCCTCCACTTT. Residues: CSASRTDNSPLHF.

This clone ranks as medium-sized. V and J are TRBV11-2 and TRBJ1-1; no firm D call. Looked up from germline, CDR1 is SGHAT and CDR2 is FQNNGV. Trimming cost V 5 bases and J 1 base, with 8 bases left between them. The CDR3 spans 13 residues. The CDR3 DNA follows: TGTGCCAGCAGCCCAAGGACGAACACTGAAGCTTTCTTT. Its protein is CASSPRTNTEAFF.

This clone was picked up many times. The CDR3 spells CASSYSRTDTEAFF. In DNA form, the CDR3 reads TGTGCCAGCAGCTACAGCAGGACGGACACTGAAGCTTTCTTT. This chain connects TRBV7-2 to TRBJ1-1; D call uncertain. The CDR3 is made up of 14 amino acids. Trimming removed 4 bases at V and 3 bases at J, with 12 bases between. Germline CDR1 is SGHTA and CDR2 is FQGNSA.

This clone is termed medium-sized (0.01 to 0.1%). The rearrangement uses TRBV20-1 and TRBJ2-2; possibly TRBD1 for D (6 bases). The CDR3 runs to 12 residues. Germline CDR1 is DFQATT and CDR2 is SNEGSKA (reference sequence). Trimming cost V 6 bases and J 6 bases, with 11 bases left between them. The CDR3 reads CSAHTGSGELFF. The CDR3 DNA sequence: TGCAGTGCCCATACAGGGTCCGGGGAGCTGTTTTTT.

A note on this clone: The junction departs from the called germline gene at one end, perhaps through a read error. The V gene is TRBV20-1, the J gene TRBJ1-2; 9 nucleotides line up with TRBD1. The germline V gene has CDR1 DFQATT and CDR2 SNEGSKA (reference sequence). The CDR3 has 15 residues. CDR3 in DNA: TGCAGTCCTAGAGGGACAGGGACAGCTTTTCTAGGCTACACCTTC. Its translation is CSPRGTGTAFLGYTF.